This entry lists 31 T cell receptor beta chains sequenced from one sample in a study of technical replicates of blood from a few donors. Sequencing was performed with immunoSEQ multiplex PCR; in TCRdb, only in-frame clones are kept and a portion is missing. The table lists about 74,000 clones, roughly 94% of them singletons. The sample comprised T cells isolated from PBMCs. The receptors originated from a human donor in good health.

J is TRBJ2-7 and V is TRBV6-4; maybe TRBD2 (6 bases). CDR3 length: 14 amino acids. Germline CDR1 is MRHNA and CDR2 is SNTAGT. Trimming removed 6 bases at V and 2 bases at J, with 14 bases between. The CDR3 is CASSRDSGPYEQYF. The CDR3 nucleotides read TGTGCCAGCAGCCGGGACTCCGGACCCTACGAGCAGTACTTC.

The V call is TRBV28, the J call TRBJ1-4; 7 bases agree with TRBD1. Germline V gene data show CDR1 as MDHEN and CDR2 as SYDVKM. This CDR3 is 14 amino acids long. V shed 4 bases, J shed 4 bases, and the junction held 3 bases outside the gene matches. The CDR3 loop is CASSSGQLNEKLFF. Here the CDR3 DNA reads TGTGCCAGCAGTTCGGGACAGCTTAATGAAAAACTGTTTTTT.

V and J are TRBV11-2 and TRBJ1-2; 8 nucleotides agree with TRBD1. There are 16 residues in the CDR3. The V gene end was trimmed by 0 bases and the J gene end by 5 bases; junction bases not matched to a gene: 8. Germline CDR1 SGHAT, CDR2 FQNNGV. This chain's CDR3 is CASSLDAGTGPYGYTF. CDR3 nucleotides: TGTGCCAGCAGCTTAGATGCTGGGACAGGCCCATATGGCTACACCTTC. The whole variable domain, remainder taken from reference TRBV11-2 and TRBJ1-2, is EAGVAQSPRYKIIEKRQSVAFWCNPISGHATLYWYQQILGQGPKLLIQFQNNGVVDDSQLPKDRFSAERLKGVDSTLKIQPAKLEDSAVYLCASSLDAGTGPYGYTFGSGTRLTVV.

The DNA of the CDR3 is TGTGCCAGCAGCCCCGGTGTTGGCTACGAGCAGTACTTC. Translation gives CASSPGVGYEQYF. The chain joins TRBV7-7 to TRBJ2-7; D is unclear. Germline assignment: CDR1 SSHAT and CDR2 FNYEAQ (reference sequence). The germline V and J ends were trimmed by 5 bases and 3 bases, with 11 bases remaining between them. This CDR3 has 13 residues. Full variable domain (remainder filled in from reference TRBV7-7 and TRBJ2-7): GAGVSQSPRYKVTKRGQDVTLRCDPISSHATLYWYQQALGQGPEFLTYFNYEAQPDKSGLPSDRFSAERPEGSISTLTIQRTEQRDSAMYRCASSPGVGYEQYFGPGTRLTVT.

The V gene is TRBV7-8, the J gene TRBJ2-2, with TRBD2 matching over 7 bases. The CDR3 is 20 residues long. The ends lost 4 bases at V and 2 bases at J; junction bases unmatched: 19. In germline, CDR1 is SGHVS, CDR2 FQNEAQ. The CDR3 reads CASSSHPGPLTSDNTGELFF. CDR3 nucleotides: TGTGCCAGCAGCTCGCATCCCGGCCCGCTCACTAGCGATAACACCGGGGAGCTGTTTTTT.

The chain recombines TRBV18 with TRBJ2-2; TRBD1 aligns across 8 bases. V dropped 8 bases and J dropped 0; count of bases not matched to a gene: 11. The CDR3 is 17 amino acids. In germline, CDR1 is KGHSH, CDR2 LQKENI. CDR3 bases: TGTGCCAGCCCGTCACAGGGCAGGGGGCCGAACACCGGGGAGCTGTTTTTT. This sequence encodes CASPSQGRGPNTGELFF.

V gene TRBV13 combines with J gene TRBJ2-5, with D maybe TRBD2 (6 bases). V lost 2 bases and J lost 5, with 18 bases in between. CDR3 length: 16 residues. The germline V gene encodes CDR1 PRHDT and CDR2 FYEKMQ (reference sequence). CDR3 DNA: TGTGCCAGCAGCTTAAGGAGGGGCGCAGGCGCGGAGACCCAGTACTTC. Amino acid sequence: CASSLRRGAGAETQYF. Full variable domain (remainder filled in from reference TRBV13 and TRBJ2-5): AAGVIQSPRHLIKEKRETATLKCYPIPRHDTVYWYQQGPGQDPQFLISFYEKMQSDKGSIPDRFSAQQFSDYHSELNMSSLELGDSALYFCASSLRRGAGAETQYFGPGTRLLVL.

The chain carries TRBV29-1 and TRBJ2-3, with TRBD1 as a possible D gene (5 bases). The CDR3 is 14 residues long. Germline CDR1 and CDR2: SQVTM and ANQGSEA. V was clipped by 7 bases and J by 2 bases, with 16 bases between them. The CDR3 loop is CSAVLWGPTDTQYF. For the CDR3, the DNA is TGCAGCGCCGTATTGTGGGGCCCCACAGATACGCAGTATTTT.

The J gene is TRBJ2-3, the V gene TRBV27; unclear D gene. The CDR3 contains 13 residues. V lost 4 bases and J lost 2, with 7 bases in between. Germline-derived CDR1 and CDR2 are MNHEY and SMNVEV (reference sequence). CDR3 loop: CASSSVITDTQYF. The CDR3 coding sequence is TGTGCCAGCAGTTCGGTCATCACAGATACGCAGTATTTT.

This clone was observed a single time. The rearrangement uses TRBV28 and TRBJ1-1; D unresolved. The germline V and J ends were trimmed by 2 bases and 2 bases, with 18 bases remaining between them. The germline V gene has CDR1 MDHEN and CDR2 SYDVKM. The CDR3 is 17 residues long. Here the CDR3 reads CASSLPDAGGFNTEAFF. In nucleotides, the CDR3 is TGTGCCAGCAGTTTACCGGACGCGGGAGGGTTCAACACTGAAGCTTTCTTT.

The gene calls are TRBV6-1 and TRBJ1-2; 8 positions match TRBD1. Trimming took 7 bases from V and 2 from J; bases not matched to a gene: 6. From germline, CDR1 is MNHNS and CDR2 SASEGT. The CDR3 covers 14 residues. As DNA, the CDR3 is TGTGCCAGCACCAGGACAGGGATAAACTATGGCTACACCTTC. Translated: CASTRTGINYGYTF.

This clone was counted a single time. V and J are TRBV11-1 and TRBJ1-1; TRBD1 is a possible D gene (5 bases). The V gene lost 3 bases and the J gene lost 7 bases, with 12 bases spanning the gap. The CDR3 is made up of 13 amino acids. CDR1 is SGHAT and CDR2 is FQDESV in the germline V gene (reference sequence). In nucleotides, the CDR3 is TGTGCCAGCAGCTTGGCAGGGCTAGGTGAAGCTTTCTTT. Its protein is CASSLAGLGEAFF. The full variable domain, rest sourced from reference TRBV11-1 and TRBJ1-1, is EAEVAQSPRYKITEKSQAVAFWCDPISGHATLYWYRQILGQGPELLVQFQDESVVDDSQLPKDRFSAERLKGVDSTLKIQPAELGDSAMYLCASSLAGLGEAFFGQGTRLTVV.

Here the CDR3 reads CASSPRLATSTDTQYF. The CDR3 DNA reads TGTGCCAGCAGTCCGAGACTAGCGACAAGCACAGATACGCAGTATTTT. The V gene is TRBV28, the J gene TRBJ2-3, with 8 bases that match TRBD2. V lost 5 bases, J lost 0 bases, and 7 bases stayed unmatched. CDR3 size: 16 residues. Germline CDR1 reads MDHEN; CDR2 reads SYDVKM.

This sequence joins TRBV4-2 and TRBJ2-3, with a possible D match to TRBD1 (6 bases). V lost 4 bases and J 3 bases, leaving 26 bases between the germline ends. CDR3 length: 19 residues. Germline V lookup: CDR1 LGHNA, CDR2 YNFKEQ. In DNA, the CDR3 is TGTGCCAGCAGCCTTCCCCCTCGGGACACGTCAATCGGGACAGATACGCAGTATTTT. This sequence encodes CASSLPPRDTSIGTDTQYF.

The gene calls are TRBV11-3 and TRBJ2-7; 10 bases are a match to TRBD1. Per the germline V gene, CDR1 is SGHNT and CDR2 is YENEEA. This CDR3 has 14 amino acids. Trimming cost V 3 bases and J 1 base; bases outside gene matches: 0. CDR3 DNA: TGTGCCAGCAGCTTGGACAGGGGGTCCTACGAGCAGTACTTC. Its protein product is CASSLDRGSYEQYF.

The chain joins TRBV5-1 to TRBJ2-2; no clear D. The ends were cut back, 4 bases at V and 1 base at J, with 11 bases in the middle. Germline assignment: CDR1 SGHRS and CDR2 YFSETQ. This CDR3 has 15 residues. The CDR3 region is CASSPLLLNTGELFF. DNA of the CDR3: TGCGCCAGCAGCCCCTTACTCCTGAACACCGGGGAGCTGTTTTTT.

The chain has TRBV7-9 and TRBJ2-1, with 11 bases matching TRBD2. Trimming removed 1 base from V and 5 bases from J; junction bases left unmatched: 7. The CDR3 has 17 amino acids. CDR1 is SEHNR, CDR2 FQNEAQ, per germline (reference sequence). CDR3 sequence reads: CASSLGGLAGGDNEQFF. CDR3 bases: TGTGCCAGCAGCTTAGGGGGGCTAGCGGGGGGAGACAATGAGCAGTTCTTC.

This clone was seen only once. V is TRBV10-3 and J is TRBJ2-1, with TRBD2 matching 7 bases. In germline, CDR1 is ENHRY, CDR2 SYGVKD. With 6 bases clipped from V and 7 bases from J, the junction kept 12 bases outside the gene matches. CDR3 length equals 15 residues. The CDR3 coding sequence is TGTGCCATCAGCTCCCCGGGGGGAGGAAGTAATGAGCAGTTCTTC. This sequence encodes CAISSPGGGSNEQFF.

A note on this clone: One junction end disagrees with the germline gene, perhaps due to a read error. The V call is TRBV11-2, the J call TRBJ1-2, with a tentative D call TRBD1 (6 bases). Looked up from germline, CDR1 is SGHAT and CDR2 is FQNNGV. This CDR3 contains 15 residues. The CDR3 region is CASSVEAMGADGYTF. The CDR3 DNA reads as TGTGCCAGCAGCGTAGAGGCCATGGGGGCAGATGGCTACACCTTC.

This chain links TRBV19 with TRBJ2-7; 12 bases fit TRBD1. The ends lost 3 bases at V and 5 bases at J; junction bases unmatched: 5. CDR1 and CDR2 (germline): LNHDA, SQIVND (reference sequence). The CDR3 loop spans 15 amino acids. CDR3 sequence (DNA): TGTGCCAGTAGTATTGGGACAGGGGGCTTCGACGAGCAGTACTTC. Protein sequence: CASSIGTGGFDEQYF. The full variable domain, completed using reference TRBV19 and TRBJ2-7, is DGGITQSPKYLFRKEGQNVTLSCEQNLNHDAMYWYRQDPGQGLRLIYYSQIVNDFQKGDIAEGYSVSREKKESFPLTVTSAQKNPTAFYLCASSIGTGGFDEQYFGPGTRLTVT.

This chain uses TRBV7-6 with TRBJ2-1, with a tentative D call TRBD2 (5 bases). Germline CDR1 SGHVS, CDR2 FNYEAQ. Trimming took off 5 bases at V and 4 bases at J, with 15 bases between the two ends. This CDR3 contains 15 residues. CDR3 residues: CASSPGVAPYNEQFF. CDR3 DNA sequence: TGTGCCAGCAGCCCCGGGGTAGCCCCTTACAATGAGCAGTTCTTC. Combining the CDR3 with reference TRBV7-6 and TRBJ2-1 gives the whole variable domain GAGVSQSPRYKVTKRGQDVALRCDPISGHVSLYWYRQALGQGPEFLTYFNYEAQQDKSGLPNDRFSAERPEGSISTLTIQRTEQRDSAMYRCASSPGVAPYNEQFFGPGTRLTVL.

This chain uses TRBV7-9 with TRBJ2-6; maybe TRBD2 (7 bases). Germline assignment: CDR1 SEHNR and CDR2 FQNEAQ (reference sequence). Trimming took 9 bases from V and 2 from J, leaving 20 bases between them. CDR3 length equals 17 residues. DNA of the CDR3: TGTGCCAGTCAAGGGGGGGCGCTTTCGCCTGGGGCCAACGTCCTGACTTTC. This sequence encodes CASQGGALSPGANVLTF.

The chain has TRBV27 and TRBJ2-7; a possible D gene is TRBD2 (6 bases). Germline lookup yields CDR1 MNHEY and CDR2 SMNVEV (reference sequence). The CDR3 has 17 residues. V shed 8 bases and J shed 0 bases, with 23 bases lying between them. CDR3 in DNA: TGTGCCAGCCCACGTTTGCCATCTGGACTACGCTCCTACGAGCAGTACTTC. This gives the protein CASPRLPSGLRSYEQYF.

The rearrangement uses TRBV10-2 and TRBJ2-7; tentative D call: TRBD1 (7 bases). The V gene lost 6 bases and the J gene lost 0 bases, with 9 bases spanning the gap. The germline V gene has CDR1 WSHSY and CDR2 SAAADI. This CDR3 has 13 residues. The CDR3 protein is CASRRDSSYEQYF. CDR3 nucleotides: TGCGCCAGCAGGCGGGACAGCTCCTACGAGCAGTACTTC.

This chain links TRBV6-5 with TRBJ1-1, with no clear D. The germline CDR1 and CDR2 sequences are MNHEY and SVGAGI. The CDR3 is 15 amino acids. Trimming shortened V by 0 bases and J by 1 base, and 9 bases separated the two germline ends. The CDR3 region is CASSYSGFTNTEAFF. CDR3 in DNA: TGTGCCAGCAGTTACTCGGGCTTTACGAACACTGAAGCTTTCTTT.

J is TRBJ2-7 and V is TRBV7-9, with 9 nucleotides matching TRBD2. Germline loops: CDR1 SEHNR, CDR2 FQNEAQ (reference sequence). This CDR3 contains 18 residues. V shed 5 bases, J shed 4 bases, and the junction held 18 bases outside the gene matches. The CDR3 here is CASSPVSVSGLARYEQYF. Written as DNA, the CDR3 is TGTGCCAGCAGCCCGGTTAGCGTGAGTGGACTAGCGAGATACGAGCAGTACTTC.

The rearrangement joins TRBV7-6 to TRBJ2-7, with TRBD1 matching 7 bases. Unmatched junction bases numbered 4, after V lost 5 bases and J lost 6 bases. CDR3 size: 12 residues. Germline assignment: CDR1 SGHVS and CDR2 FNYEAQ. In DNA, the CDR3 is TGTGCCAGCAGCGCACAGGGGCTCGAGCAGTACTTC. Amino acids: CASSAQGLEQYF.

The genes are TRBV7-2 and TRBJ1-2, with D maybe TRBD1 (6 bases). Looked up from germline, CDR1 is SGHTA and CDR2 is FQGNSA. The germline V and J ends were trimmed by 2 bases and 9 bases, with 19 bases remaining between them. The CDR3 is 15 amino acids. The CDR3, as DNA: TGTGCCAGCAGCTTAAGTGCTGGGGGAGGGGGAAGCTACACCTTC. It is translated as CASSLSAGGGGSYTF.

CDR3 region: CASSFGSSGPTDTQYF. The CDR3 region has the DNA TGTGCCAGCAGCTTCGGGTCTAGCGGACCCACAGATACGCAGTATTTT. The V call is TRBV7-2, the J call TRBJ2-3, with 7 bases aligning to TRBD2. CDR1 SGHTA and CDR2 FQGNSA come from the germline V gene. J lost 2 bases, V lost 3 bases, and 8 bases had no gene match. The CDR3 is 16 residues long. The full variable domain, with the rest looked up from reference TRBV7-2 and TRBJ2-3, is GAGVSQSPSNKVTEKGKDVELRCDPISGHTALYWYRQSLGQGLEFLIYFQGNSAPDKSGLPSDRFSAERTGGSVSTLTIQRTQQEDSAVYLCASSFGSSGPTDTQYFGPGTRLTVL.

The chain carries TRBV7-6 and TRBJ1-4; 8 nucleotides align to TRBD1. The CDR3 totals 15 residues. The junction had 10 bases not matched to a gene; V was cut back by 5 bases and J by 8 bases. CDR1 and CDR2 from the germline V gene are SGHVS and FNYEAQ. The CDR3 protein is CASSTPDREREKLFF. CDR3 nucleotides: TGTGCCAGCAGCACCCCGGACAGGGAGAGGGAAAAACTGTTTTTT.

V gene TRBV5-4 combines with J gene TRBJ2-2, with unresolved D. The CDR3 extends over 12 amino acids. Germline V gene data show CDR1 as SGHNT and CDR2 as YYREEE (reference sequence). V was cut by 0 bases and J by 8 bases, with 5 bases left in between. The CDR3 DNA is TGTGCCAGCAGCTTGGCTGTGGGGGAGCTGTTTTTT. Its protein is CASSLAVGELFF.